Listed here are 21 T cell receptor beta chains from one sample, sequenced in a study of T cells in Graves' hyperthyroidism and ophthalmopathy. Amplified regions were TCR beta CDR3 sequences from RNA transcripts. The TCR CDR3 first-round RT-PCR relied on the HTBI primer set. TCRdb independently ran MiXCR on the multiplex PCR reads; one entry per CDR3 protein. This sample yields fewer than 40,000 distinct CDR3 sequences, of which roughly 50% are seen a single time; roughly 15% belongs to the top ten. Material for sequencing was blood. The receptors were sampled from a man aged 35 to 55 with Graves' ophthalmopathy.

This chain uses TRBV7-3 with TRBJ2-5, with D possibly being TRBD1 or TRBD2 (6 bases each). The V and J ends lost 4 bases and 4 bases respectively, with 16 bases between them. The CDR3 loop spans 15 amino acids. CDR1 is SGHTA and CDR2 is FQGTGA in the germline V gene. CDR3 sequence: CASSSQGGYGETQYF. The CDR3 DNA reads as TGTGCCAGCAGCTCACAGGGAGGCTACGGAGAGACCCAGTACTTC.

There are many counts of this clonotype. The rearrangement links TRBV3-1 to TRBJ2-7; 7 bases fit TRBD2. J was trimmed by 4 bases and V by 8 bases; bases with no gene match: 2. The CDR3 is 11 amino acids. Germline CDR1 reads LGHDT; CDR2 reads YNNKEL (reference sequence). CDR3 residues: CASGREYEQYF. The CDR3 nucleotides read TGTGCCAGCGGGCGGGAGTACGAGCAGTACTTC.

J is TRBJ2-5 and V is TRBV2; D tentatively reads TRBD1 or TRBD2 (5 bases each). Germline V CDR1 and CDR2: SNHLY, FYNNEI. Between the trimmed V and J ends, which lost 3 bases and 4 bases, there was a span of 6 bases. The CDR3 is 12 amino acids. CDR3 bases: TGTGCCAGCAGTGAGGGGACAGAGACCCAGTACTTC. This gives the protein CASSEGTETQYF.

The DNA of the CDR3 is TGTGCCAGCAGCCCAGGGGGACAGGGGTACGGGCAGTATTTT. As protein: CASSPGGQGYGQYF. The chain recombines TRBV7-9 with TRBJ2-3, with 10 bases fitting TRBD1. In germline, CDR1 is SEHNR, CDR2 FQNEAQ (reference sequence). The CDR3 is made up of 14 amino acids. V lost 5 bases, J lost 11 bases, and 10 bases stayed unmatched.

A remark on this clonotype: The junction does not match germline at one end; this may be a read error. CDR3 sequence: CSVRKQETRYF. The CDR3 DNA sequence: TGCAGTGTACGGAAGCAAGAGACCCGGTACTTC. This rearrangement joins TRBV20-1 to TRBJ2-5; unclear D gene. This CDR3 spans 11 amino acids. The germline gives CDR1 DFQATT, CDR2 SNEGSKA (reference sequence).

This chain uses TRBV20-1 with TRBJ1-2, with no clear D. V dropped 3 bases and J dropped 6 bases, with 20 bases sitting between them. This CDR3 has 15 amino acids. Germline V gene data show CDR1 as DFQATT and CDR2 as SNEGSKA (reference sequence). The CDR3 spells CSASTSAGINNGYTF. CDR3 coding DNA: TGCAGTGCTAGTACCTCAGCGGGGATAAACAATGGCTACACCTTC.

This chain connects TRBV2 to TRBJ2-2, with TRBD2 identical over 8 bases. The CDR3 length is 17 residues. V dropped 2 bases and J dropped 2; count of bases not matched to a gene: 7. Germline CDR1 reads SNHLY; CDR2 reads FYNNEI. This CDR3 reads CASSERRGARNTGELFF. The CDR3 DNA reads TGTGCCAGCAGTGAACGGCGGGGGGCGCGAAACACCGGGGAGCTGTTTTTT. Full variable domain (missing parts from reference TRBV2 and TRBJ2-2): EPEVTQTPSHQVTQMGQEVILRCVPISNHLYFYWYRQILGQKVEFLVSFYNNEISEKSEIFDDQFSVERPDGSNFTLKIRSTKLEDSAMYFCASSERRGARNTGELFFGEGSRLTVL.

The table lists this clonotype with many counts. The chain has TRBV9 and TRBJ2-2; D call uncertain. CDR1 is SGDLS and CDR2 is YYNGEE in the germline V gene. Trimming shortened V by 2 bases and J by 6 bases, and 8 bases separated the two germline ends. The CDR3 consists of 13 residues. The CDR3 DNA sequence: TGTGCCAGCAGCGTTTTGAGAGCCGGGGAGCTGTTTTTT. Protein product: CASSVLRAGELFF.

A remark on this clonotype: An end of the junction differs from the germline gene, which may be a read error. The chain has TRBV19 and TRBJ2-7; D gene unclear. This CDR3 has 13 amino acids. The germline V gene encodes CDR1 LNHDA and CDR2 SQIVND (reference sequence). The CDR3 is CVSSISAAYEQYF. The CDR3 DNA is TGTGTCAGTAGTATCTCAGCTGCTTACGAGCAGTACTTT.

In nucleotides, the CDR3 is TGTGCCACCACGCCGGGACAGGGAGCCCTAGCGGACACCATATATTTT. It specifies CATTPGQGALADTIYF. The V and J genes are TRBV15 and TRBJ1-3; 9 bases match TRBD1. Germline trimming cut 7 bases from V and 8 bases from J; bases unmatched to any gene: 15. Germline CDR1 reads LNHNV; CDR2 reads YYDKDF (reference sequence). This CDR3 has 16 amino acids.

The chain combines TRBV6-6 with TRBJ2-5, with TRBD2 matching over 7 bases. The germline gives CDR1 MNHNY, CDR2 SVGAGI (reference sequence). CDR3 size: 14 residues. Trimming cost V 5 bases and J 4 bases; bases outside gene matches: 7. CDR3: CASSTGVAGETQYF. The CDR3 DNA reads as TGTGCCAGCAGTACCGGGGTAGCGGGAGAGACCCAGTACTTC.

This clonotype has at least ten counts. The chain couples TRBV6-5 to TRBJ2-7, with 8 bases matching TRBD2. CDR3 length: 13 residues. V was clipped by 7 bases and J by 5 bases; unmatched bases: 7. CDR1 and CDR2 from the germline V gene are MNHEY and SVGAGI. CDR3 nucleotide sequence: TGTGCCAGCACTAATCCGGGGGGGAACGAGCAGTACTTC. Residues: CASTNPGGNEQYF.

V gene TRBV19 combines with J gene TRBJ2-5, with D possibly TRBD1 on 5 matching bases. In germline, CDR1 is LNHDA, CDR2 SQIVND (reference sequence). Trimming took off 2 bases at V and 5 bases at J, with 18 bases between the two ends. The CDR3 is 16 amino acids. CDR3 residues: CASSICGGGALETQYF. In nucleotides, the CDR3 is TGTGCCAGTAGTATATGCGGCGGTGGGGCCTTGGAGACCCAGTACTTC.

The chain is built from TRBV18 and TRBJ1-6; D gene unclear. The V gene's germline CDR1 is KGHSH and CDR2 LQKENI. V was pared by 2 bases and J by 8 bases, with 19 bases between. This CDR3 comprises 17 residues. The CDR3 DNA sequence: TGTGCCAGCTCACCAAACATTCGAACAGAAGGAGATTCACCCCTCCACTTT. This sequence encodes CASSPNIRTEGDSPLHF.

About this clonotype: Without the conserved terminal phenylalanine or tryptophan, this CDR3 likely stems from a read error. The chain couples TRBV5-1 to TRBJ2-6, with D possibly being TRBD1 or TRBD2 (6 bases each). Trimming removed 4 bases at V and 1 base at J, with 9 bases between. CDR1 and CDR2 from the germline V gene are SGHRS and YFSETQ. The CDR3 is 15 residues long. The CDR3 here is CASSIGGSGANVLTD. The CDR3 DNA follows: TGCGCCAGCAGCATAGGGGGGTCTGGGGCCAACGTCCTGACTGAC.

There are many counts of this clonotype. The genes are TRBV6-5 and TRBJ1-5; possible D gene TRBD1, 5 bases. The CDR3 spans 15 residues. Germline V gene sequence: CDR1 MNHEY, CDR2 SVGAGI. With 4 bases removed from V and 7 bases from J, the gap between germline ends came to 17 bases. In DNA form, the CDR3 reads TGTGCCAGCAGTTCGGTGAGGCAGGGTGGGCAGCCCCAGCATTTT. It translates to CASSSVRQGGQPQHF.

The chain links TRBV20-1 to TRBJ1-2; no clear D gene. The CDR3 covers 11 residues. V shed 1 base and J shed 12 bases, with 12 bases lying between them. Germline V gene lookup returns CDR1 DFQATT and CDR2 SNEGSKA (reference sequence). The CDR3 DNA sequence: TGCAGTGCTAGAGGAGGGAACGGAAACACCTTC. This translates into CSARGGNGNTF.

The CDR3 DNA is TGTGCCAGCAGCAAAGGACAGTATACGCAGTATTTT. Protein product: CASSKGQYTQYF. The chain has TRBV7-9 and TRBJ2-3; D is perhaps TRBD1 (6 bases). This CDR3 is built from 12 residues. Germline CDR1 and CDR2: SEHNR and FQNEAQ (reference sequence). Trimming shortened V by 5 bases and J by 7 bases, and 10 bases separated the two germline ends.

CDR3 region: CAYAGGREKLFF. CDR3 nucleotides: TGTGCTTACGCAGGGGGCCGTGAAAAACTGTTTTTT. The chain combines TRBV7-7 with TRBJ1-4, with 8 bases fitting TRBD1. This CDR3 has 12 amino acids. Per germline, CDR1 SSHAT and CDR2 FNYEAQ (reference sequence).

This clonotype was recorded many times. V gene TRBV7-9 combines with J gene TRBJ1-1; the D gene is possibly TRBD1 (5 bases). There are 15 residues in the CDR3. V gave up 5 bases and J gave up 0 bases, with 13 bases separating them. The germline CDR1 and CDR2 sequences are SEHNR and FQNEAQ (reference sequence). The CDR3 loop reads CASSRRGTLNTEAFF. For the CDR3, the DNA is TGTGCCAGCAGCCGACGGGGGACCTTGAACACTGAAGCTTTCTTT.

This clonotype appeared many times. The chain is built from TRBV7-8 and TRBJ2-5; D uncertain. Trimming pared 1 base from V and 2 bases from J, leaving 5 bases between. CDR1 is SGHVS and CDR2 is FQNEAQ in the germline V gene. The CDR3 covers 13 residues. CDR3 DNA: TGTGCCAGCAGCTTAGGGCCGCAAGAGACCCAGTACTTC. Translation: CASSLGPQETQYF.